Listed here are 25 T cell receptor beta chains from one sample, sequenced in a study of blood T cells in healthy people across ages. Then a second PCR, running roughly 6 to 11 cycles, was carried out with a sample-barcoded 5' primer and a J-beta primer mix. TCRdb fed the 5' RACE reads into MiXCR, producing one record per CDR3 protein. The sample consists of about 670,000 distinct CDR3 sequences, roughly 41% of them appearing once. The material sequenced was blood. The source is an elderly man in good health.

The chain carries TRBV14 and TRBJ1-4, with a possible D match to TRBD1 (5 bases). Germline assignment: CDR1 SGHDN and CDR2 FVKESK. The CDR3 spans 13 residues. Trimming removed 3 bases from V and 11 bases from J, with 13 bases in between. The CDR3 sequence is CASSQGTGHKLFF. DNA for the CDR3: TGTGCCAGCAGCCAGGGGACGGGCCACAAACTGTTTTTT.

The rearrangement joins TRBV4-3 to TRBJ2-1; 10 nucleotides line up with TRBD2. This CDR3 comprises 15 residues. Germline CDR1 LGHNA, CDR2 YSLEER. Losses at the gene ends were 5 bases for V and 11 bases for J; bases not matched to a gene: 12. The chain's CDR3 is CASSESGRADNKQFF. The DNA of the CDR3 is TGCGCCAGCAGCGAAAGCGGGAGGGCCGACAACAAGCAGTTCTTC.

The chain recombines TRBV29-1 with TRBJ1-1, with 8 nucleotides matching TRBD1. The length of the CDR3 is 13 residues. The germline CDR1 and CDR2 sequences are SQVTM and ANQGSEA. V trimming: 1 base; J trimming: 3 bases; junction bases outside the gene matches: 1. The CDR3 protein is CSVEGTGYTEAFF. CDR3 DNA: TGCAGCGTTGAAGGGACAGGGTACACTGAAGCTTTCTTT.

The rearrangement joins TRBV29-1 to TRBJ2-2; no definite D call. V lost 7 bases to trimming and J lost 2 bases, with 5 bases between them. The CDR3 is made up of 11 amino acids. Germline loops: CDR1 SQVTM, CDR2 ANQGSEA. The CDR3 loop is CSGSNTGELFF. In nucleotides, the CDR3 is TGCAGCGGCTCAAACACCGGGGAGCTGTTTTTT.

At least ten counts were recorded for this clonotype. The V call is TRBV10-1, the J call TRBJ2-3, with 10 bases that match TRBD2. V lost 0 bases, J lost 0 bases, and 6 bases stayed unmatched. Germline V gives CDR1 WNHNN, CDR2 SYGVQD (reference sequence). This CDR3 is built from 18 residues. This CDR3 reads CASSESSSGSWSTDTQYF. CDR3 sequence (DNA): TGCGCCAGCAGTGAGTCGTCTAGCGGGAGTTGGAGCACAGATACGCAGTATTTT.

This chain joins TRBV6-2 or TRBV6-3 and TRBJ2-3; 13 bases are shared with TRBD2. The CDR3 consists of 16 residues. CDR1 MNHEY and CDR2 SVGEGT come from the germline V gene. V lost 3 bases and J lost 5; bases outside the gene matches: 5. CDR3 sequence reads: CASSYGTSGIKDTQYF. For the CDR3, the DNA is TGTGCCAGCAGTTATGGGACTAGCGGGATAAAAGATACGCAGTATTTT.

The chain employs TRBV20-1 and TRBJ2-7; 11 bases are a match to TRBD2. CDR3 length: 13 residues. The junction had 4 bases not matched to a gene; V was cut back by 5 bases and J by 4 bases. Germline V CDR1 and CDR2: DFQATT, SNEGSKA (reference sequence). The CDR3 spells CSAPTSGMYEQYF. CDR3 DNA: TGCAGTGCTCCGACTAGCGGGATGTACGAGCAGTACTTC.

The gene calls are TRBV23-1 and TRBJ2-7; the D gene is possibly TRBD2 (5 bases). TRBV23-1 is an open reading frame whose function is uncertain. V dropped 0 bases and J dropped 2 bases, with 11 bases sitting between them. This CDR3 has 15 amino acids. CDR3 protein: CASSQSEATAYEQYF. The CDR3 bases are TGCGCCAGCAGTCAATCGGAGGCCACCGCCTACGAGCAGTACTTC.

This clonotype was seen a handful of times. J is TRBJ2-1 and V is TRBV10-2, with 9 bases lining up with TRBD2. Germline CDR1 WSHSY, CDR2 SAAADI. Trimming at V came to 6 bases and at J to 1 base, leaving 4 bases not matched to a gene. CDR3 size: 15 residues. CDR3 nucleotide sequence: TGCGCCAGCAGGGAGAGCGGGAGGTCCTACAATGAGCAGTTCTTC. Protein sequence: CASRESGRSYNEQFF.

This clonotype was counted a few times. The chain uses TRBV27 and TRBJ1-5; D is possibly TRBD1 (5 bases). CDR1 MNHEY and CDR2 SMNVEV come from the germline V gene (reference sequence). The V end lost 5 bases, the J end lost 0 bases, and 17 bases lay between the germline ends. This CDR3 has 17 residues. CDR3 amino acids: CASSPRGGALSNQPQHF. The CDR3 DNA reads TGTGCCAGCAGTCCCCGGGGGGGAGCCCTTAGCAATCAGCCCCAGCATTTT.

This clonotype has a handful of counts. V and J are TRBV7-2 and TRBJ1-6; maybe TRBD1 (5 bases). Germline CDR1 and CDR2: SGHTA and FQGNSA. V was pared by 1 base and J by 8 bases, with 12 bases between. The CDR3 is made up of 15 amino acids. CDR3 in DNA: TGTGCCAGCAGCTTAGAGGGGAGGATTGATTCACCCCTCCACTTT. Its protein is CASSLEGRIDSPLHF.

The J gene is TRBJ1-1, the V gene TRBV12-3 or TRBV12-4; maybe TRBD1 (5 bases). V was cut by 1 base and J by 1 base, with 10 bases left in between. The CDR3 length is 15 residues. The CDR3 sequence: CASSLDTGSNTEAFF. DNA of the CDR3: TGTGCCAGCAGTTTAGATACAGGCTCGAACACTGAAGCTTTCTTT.

This clonotype has more than one count but fewer than ten. The CDR3 protein is CSAGTSGIYEQYF. DNA for the CDR3: TGCAGCGCCGGGACTAGCGGGATCTACGAGCAGTACTTC. This chain connects TRBV29-1 to TRBJ2-7; the match to TRBD2 covers 13 bases. Germline V CDR1 and CDR2: SQVTM, ANQGSEA. V lost 7 bases to trimming and J lost 3 bases; unmatched junction nucleotides: 3. CDR3 size: 13 residues.

This clonotype was detected only a few times. V and J are TRBV7-2 and TRBJ2-1; TRBD2 agrees at 10 bases. V gave up 0 bases and J gave up 7 bases; unmatched junction bases: 6. Germline CDR1 is SGHTA and CDR2 is FQGNSA. The CDR3 consists of 16 residues. DNA of the CDR3: TGTGCCAGCAGCTTAGCGAGTAGCGGGAGGTGGAATGAGCAGTTCTTC. Translated: CASSLASSGRWNEQFF.

This clonotype was picked up a small number of times. The chain links TRBV6-5 to TRBJ1-1; tentative D call: TRBD1 (5 bases). CDR1 and CDR2 (germline): MNHEY, SVGAGI. Trimming removed 2 bases from V and 0 bases from J, with 22 bases in between. The CDR3 length is 19 residues. For the CDR3, the DNA is TGTGCCAGCAGTTACAGCACACCGGGACGGATACCTATGAACACTGAAGCTTTCTTT. Encoded protein: CASSYSTPGRIPMNTEAFF.

DNA for the CDR3: TGTGCCAGCAGTCCGGCAAGCGACAGTCGGGGTAATCAGCCCCAGCATTTT. Its translation: CASSPASDSRGNQPQHF. V usage is TRBV7-8 and J usage is TRBJ1-5; weak D call: TRBD1 (5 bases). Trimming took 6 bases from V and 4 from J, leaving 22 bases between them. Germline values: CDR1 SGHVS, CDR2 FQNEAQ. The CDR3 length is 17 residues.

The table lists this clonotype with a few counts. A much larger clone is a single base away; this may be a read error. J is TRBJ2-1 and V is TRBV27; maybe TRBD1 (9 bases). V lost 6 bases, J lost 4 bases, and 19 bases lay in between. The CDR3 consists of 16 residues. The germline CDR1 and CDR2 sequences are MNHEY and SMNVEV (reference sequence). The CDR3 loop is CASRSRGGQGYNEQFF. For the CDR3, the DNA is TGTGCCAGCAGATCACGGGGGGGACAGGGATACAATGAGCAGTTCTTC.

This chain uses TRBV2 with TRBJ2-4; unclear D gene. The end of the DNA is better explained by TRBJ2-5, so the J call may be wrong. Per germline, CDR1 SNHLY and CDR2 FYNNEI. The CDR3 is 14 amino acids. For the CDR3, the DNA is TGTGCCAGCAGTGATCGCCTGGGGCAAGAGACCCAGTACTTC. As protein: CASSDRLGQETQYF.

A few counts support this clonotype. The chain links TRBV6-5 to TRBJ2-7; maybe TRBD2 (5 bases). Germline CDR1 reads MNHEY; CDR2 reads SVGAGI. The V end was cut by 0 bases, the J end by 2 bases, with 14 bases between. The CDR3 totals 16 residues. The CDR3 is CASSYSFEGAAYEQYF. As DNA, the CDR3 is TGTGCCAGCAGTTACTCTTTCGAGGGCGCGGCCTACGAGCAGTACTTC.

This clonotype showed up just a few times. The CDR3 spells CASSPGLGEQYF. The CDR3 DNA reads TGTGCCAGCAGTCCGGGGCTGGGAGAGCAGTACTTC. The gene calls are TRBV7-2 and TRBJ2-5; D possibly uses TRBD1 or TRBD2 (5 bases each). This CDR3 has 12 amino acids. Germline CDR1 SGHTA, CDR2 FQGNSA. V gave up 6 bases and J gave up 11 bases, with 16 bases separating them.

This clonotype was seen at least ten times. J is TRBJ2-3 and V is TRBV5-6, with D perhaps being TRBD1 or TRBD2 (7 bases each). V was trimmed by 7 bases and J by 0 bases, leaving 15 bases between them. The CDR3 is made up of 15 amino acids. The V gene's germline CDR1 is SGHDT and CDR2 YYEEEE. Here the CDR3 reads CASYLQGGSTDTQYF. The CDR3 DNA reads as TGTGCCAGCTATCTGCAGGGGGGGAGCACAGATACGCAGTATTTT.

The V gene is TRBV4-3, the J gene TRBJ1-1; 7 nucleotides align to TRBD1. V shed 3 bases, J shed 1 base, and the junction held 14 bases outside the gene matches. The CDR3 sequence is 18 residues long. The germline V gene has CDR1 LGHNA and CDR2 YSLEER. CDR3 DNA: TGCGCCAGCAGCCACCGAGGGAGGGGGCAAAAGAGGAACACTGAAGCTTTCTTT. Encoded protein: CASSHRGRGQKRNTEAFF.

The chain carries TRBV6-5 and TRBJ2-3; D gene unclear. Per germline, CDR1 MNHEY and CDR2 SVGAGI. The germline V and J ends were trimmed by 7 bases and 7 bases, with 15 bases remaining between them. The length of the CDR3 is 13 residues. CDR3 sequence: CASTSLGLNTQYF. The CDR3 DNA is TGTGCCAGCACCTCCCTGGGGTTGAATACGCAGTATTTT.

This clonotype appeared many times. The chain links TRBV29-1 to TRBJ2-7; possible D gene TRBD1, 5 bases. The length of the CDR3 is 13 residues. V was clipped by 3 bases and J by 6 bases, with 15 bases between them. Germline V CDR1 and CDR2: SQVTM, ANQGSEA. The CDR3 sequence is CSVDDSSLSEQYF. DNA for the CDR3: TGCAGCGTTGACGACAGCTCCCTCTCCGAGCAGTACTTC.

A few counts support this clonotype. The genes are TRBV29-1 and TRBJ1-1, with 8 bases lining up with TRBD1. Germline trimming cut 6 bases from V and 8 bases from J; bases unmatched to any gene: 14. The CDR3 is made up of 14 amino acids. In germline, CDR1 is SQVTM, CDR2 ANQGSEA. CDR3 in amino acids: CSVSLTGQGREAFF. CDR3 in DNA: TGCAGCGTGTCACTTACAGGACAGGGCCGCGAAGCTTTCTTT.